One and the same sample provided the 15 T cell receptor beta chains below, sequenced in a study of Graves' ophthalmopathy and Graves' hyperthyroidism. Amplifying from RNA transcripts, the study obtained TCR beta CDR3 regions. RT-PCR in the first round used HTBI primers; a second-round multiplex PCR followed. TCRdb independently ran MiXCR on the multiplex PCR reads; one entry per CDR3 protein. Of hundreds of thousands of distinct CDR3 sequences in the sample, 22% were seen once. The specimen sequenced was peripheral blood. The source is a woman aged 18 to 35 with stable Graves' hyperthyroidism. Some clones in this sample may be carry-over from other donors' samples.

The CDR3 sequence: CASSRRDADQYF. CDR3 nucleotides: TGTGCCAGTAGTCGCCGCGACGCCGATCAGTACTTC. This chain joins TRBV19 and TRBJ2-7; D is uncertain. The V and J ends lost 5 bases and 10 bases respectively, with 15 bases between them. This CDR3 region has 12 residues. Germline CDR1 LNHDA, CDR2 SQIVND (reference sequence).

The gene calls are TRBV30 and TRBJ1-2; tentative D call: TRBD1 (5 bases). The germline V and J ends were trimmed by 5 bases and 4 bases, with 20 bases remaining between them. Germline lookup yields CDR1 GTSNPN and CDR2 SVGIG (reference sequence). The CDR3 runs to 15 residues. In nucleotides, the CDR3 is TGTGCCTGGGATACTGATTACAGGAGTCCCTATGGCTACACCTTC. Protein product: CAWDTDYRSPYGYTF.

This clonotype was picked up many times. The rearrangement uses TRBV27 and TRBJ2-2, with 16 bases lining up with TRBD2. The germline V gene encodes CDR1 MNHEY and CDR2 SMNVEV (reference sequence). J was trimmed by 4 bases and V by 2 bases; bases with no gene match: 7. CDR3 length: 19 residues. The CDR3 DNA reads TGTGCCAGCAGTTTAATCCCCGGGACTAGCGGGAGGGCCACCGGGGAGCTGTTTTTT. It encodes CASSLIPGTSGRATGELFF.

The genes are TRBV7-3 and TRBJ1-5, with 7 nucleotides matching TRBD1. The CDR3 runs to 21 residues. V trimming: 2 bases; J trimming: 5 bases; junction bases outside the gene matches: 24. Germline CDR1 SGHTA, CDR2 FQGTGA. This CDR3 reads CASSLSYYAAGGTEYDQPQHF. The CDR3 DNA follows: TGTGCCAGCAGCTTATCGTACTATGCCGCCGGAGGGACAGAGTATGATCAGCCCCAGCATTTT.

The table lists this clonotype with many counts. This sequence joins TRBV18 and TRBJ1-6; 7 bases map to TRBD1. CDR3 length equals 15 residues. J was trimmed by 10 bases and V by 1 base; bases with no gene match: 7. CDR1 and CDR2 from the germline V gene are KGHSH and LQKENI. The CDR3 is CASSPRKGAESPLHF. The CDR3 nucleotides are TGTGCCAGCTCACCACGAAAGGGGGCTGAGTCACCCCTCCACTTT.

This clonotype appeared many times. The rearrangement links TRBV29-1 to TRBJ1-1; 9 nucleotides align to TRBD1. The trim removed 8 bases at V and 3 bases at J, leaving 4 bases unmatched. The CDR3 sequence is 12 residues long. Per germline, CDR1 SQVTM and CDR2 ANQGSEA. The CDR3 sequence is CSRGQGYTEAFF. In DNA form, the CDR3 reads TGCAGCCGGGGACAGGGTTACACTGAAGCTTTCTTT. The full variable domain, rest sourced from reference TRBV29-1 and TRBJ1-1, is SAVISQKPSRDICQRGTSLTIQCQVDSQVTMMFWYRQQPGQSLTLIATANQGSEATYESGFVIDKFPISRPNLTFSTLTVSNMSPEDSSIYLCSRGQGYTEAFFGQGTRLTVV.

This chain joins TRBV30 and TRBJ1-1; D not resolved. The CDR3 is 14 residues long. CDR1 GTSNPN and CDR2 SVGIG come from the germline V gene (reference sequence). V lost 0 bases and J lost 0, with 8 bases in between. The CDR3 coding sequence is TGTGCCTGGAGTGTTGGTCACATGAACACTGAAGCTTTCTTT. Its translation is CAWSVGHMNTEAFF.

This clonotype was counted ten times or more. This chain joins TRBV12-3 or TRBV12-4 and TRBJ1-5; possible D gene TRBD1, 6 bases. The V gene lost 5 bases and the J gene lost 4 bases, with 15 bases spanning the gap. There are 15 residues in the CDR3. Here the CDR3 reads CASSPSGAQNQPQHF. The CDR3 DNA follows: TGTGCCAGCAGTCCATCAGGGGCCCAAAATCAGCCCCAGCATTTT.

On this clonotype: Possible read error: a much larger clone is one base away. CDR3: CAGSPSADTQYF. The CDR3 nucleotides are TGTGCCGGCAGTCCTTCGGCAGATACGCAGTATTTT. V and J are TRBV6-2 or TRBV6-3 and TRBJ2-3, with D unclear. The CDR3 is 12 residues long. Germline V CDR1 and CDR2: MNHEY, SVGEGT.

This clonotype was counted many times. The J gene is TRBJ1-6, the V gene TRBV7-3; 9 nucleotides match TRBD1. The CDR3 has 15 residues. J gave up 9 bases and V 2 bases, and 5 bases lay outside the gene matches. Germline lookup yields CDR1 SGHTA and CDR2 FQGTGA. This CDR3 is CASSLSGTGTSPLHF. In DNA, the CDR3 is TGTGCCAGCAGCTTATCCGGGACAGGGACTTCACCCCTCCACTTT.

This clonotype was counted many times. This chain uses TRBV15 with TRBJ1-1, with D possibly matching TRBD1 (6 bases). V lost 1 base, J lost 8 bases, and 14 bases lay in between. Germline V gene lookup returns CDR1 LNHNV and CDR2 YYDKDF (reference sequence). The CDR3 contains 14 residues. The CDR3 sequence is CATSRVPGGSEAFF. In DNA, the CDR3 is TGTGCCACCAGCAGAGTACCCGGGGGCTCCGAAGCTTTCTTT.

At least ten counts were recorded for this clonotype. The CDR3 loop reads CASSSQGVGAEAFF. The DNA for the CDR3 is TGTGCCAGCAGTTCACAGGGGGTAGGTGCTGAAGCTTTCTTT. This sequence joins TRBV6-5 and TRBJ1-1; TRBD1 agrees at 8 bases. Germline V gene sequence: CDR1 MNHEY, CDR2 SVGAGI. CDR3 length equals 14 residues. V was clipped by 4 bases and J by 6 bases; unmatched bases: 7.

This clonotype has at least ten counts. This chain uses TRBV12-3 or TRBV12-4 with TRBJ1-2; D is perhaps TRBD1 (6 bases). This CDR3 has 14 residues. The germline V and J ends were trimmed by 5 bases and 3 bases, with 13 bases remaining between them. The CDR3 DNA reads as TGTGCCAGCAGTCGCTCCGGGACATACTATGGCTACACCTTC. Translated: CASSRSGTYYGYTF.

The table lists this clonotype with many counts. The rearrangement links TRBV11-2 to TRBJ2-7; the D gene is possibly TRBD1 (5 bases). The V and J ends lost 5 bases and 3 bases respectively, with 11 bases between them. The germline CDR1 and CDR2 sequences are SGHAT and FQNNGV. The CDR3 contains 13 residues. The CDR3 loop is CASSRTGVYEQYF. The CDR3 region has the DNA TGTGCCAGCAGCCGAACAGGTGTCTACGAGCAGTACTTC.

The CDR3 spells CASSDQDSSANEQYF. The CDR3 DNA reads as TGTGCCAGCAGTGATCAGGACTCCTCTGCGAACGAGCAGTACTTC. The V and J genes are TRBV25-1 and TRBJ2-7; the D gene is possibly TRBD2 (5 bases). The CDR3 extends over 15 amino acids. V was trimmed by 3 bases and J by 5 bases, leaving 17 bases between them. Germline V gene lookup returns CDR1 MGHDK and CDR2 SYGVNS.